This TCR beta chain was obtained from a study of blood T cell repertoires in COVID-19. The overall study: The origin of the acute and convalescent COVID-19 samples was the United States, Italy and Spain. PBMCs, B-cell-depleted T cells, or T cells provided the cDNA or gDNA that made up the material.

The CDR3 length is 13 residues. Germline-derived CDR1 and CDR2 are SGHTA and FQGTGA. V lost 4 bases, J lost 6 bases, and 2 bases stayed unmatched. In the authors' methods: Researchers report that nucleated cell counts were estimated from reference gene primer amplification. Assay used: immunoSEQ multiplex PCR; TCRdb lists only in-frame clones, some missing. The D gene and trimming were derived from the DNA, and the V and J assignments and clone size from that table. The sample has more than 150,000 clones, approximately 84% seen once. Input material: peripheral blood. The chain carries TRBV7-3 and TRBJ1-2, with 10 bases lining up with TRBD1. This receptor was identified in a human donor in a cohort sampled during active COVID-19. CDR3 DNA sequence: TGTGCCAGCAGCTCGGGACAGGGGAATGGCTACACCTTC. Translated, it gives CASSSGQGNGYTF.